The sample holds many counts of the clone carrying this TCR beta chain. The CDR3 contains 16 residues. V dropped 2 bases and J dropped 2 bases, with 14 bases sitting between them. Germline V gene lookup returns CDR1 MDHEN and CDR2 SYDVKM. The data stem from a study of T cells in Graves' hyperthyroidism and ophthalmopathy. Researchers took RNA transcripts and amplified the TCR beta CDR3 regions from them. The TCR CDR3 was amplified in a first-round RT-PCR using the HTBI primer set. TCRdb re-derived calls from the multiplex PCR reads in MiXCR, one entry per CDR3 protein. Here the sample spans 300,000 to 500,000 distinct CDR3 sequences, 11% to 15% being singletons.

This sequence was found in a middle-aged man with Graves' ophthalmopathy. The sample consisted of blood. The V gene is TRBV28, the J gene TRBJ2-3; D not certain. CDR3 in DNA: TGTGCCAGCAGTTTAGGGTCGATGGCCGACACAGATACGCAGTATTTT. Protein product: CASSLGSMADTDTQYF.